This T cell receptor (beta chain) was retrieved from a study of T cells in tumors after PD-1 blockade. Across the study: Patients had no prior checkpoint blockade, systemic immunosuppressants, or anti-cancer therapy within 4 weeks. Study-wide findings and caveats: Around 37% of tumor TCR clonotypes were also found in blood.

Tumor or blood genomic DNA was sequenced, with inputs of about 550 ng to 6,500 ng. Trimming took 5 bases from V and 1 from J, leaving 6 bases between them. CDR1 and CDR2 (germline): SGHRS, YFSETQ. This CDR3 has 12 amino acids. With respect to this clone: Its antigen is as yet unknown.

Assay used: immunoSEQ multiplex PCR; TCRdb lists only in-frame clones, some missing. Here the sample spans roughly 33,000 clones, more than 70% being singletons. Material: PBMCs, obtained before anti-PD-1 treatment. This TCR came from a human donor with basal cell carcinoma. J is TRBJ1-2 and V is TRBV5-1; D is unclear. The CDR3: CASRRDNYGYTF. The CDR3 DNA follows: TGCGCCAGCAGGAGGGATAACTATGGCTACACCTTC.